This T cell receptor beta chain emerged from a study of T cell repertoires in cytomegalovirus infection. About the study: Indications came from public TCR beta signatures; they pointed to CMV infection and to a matching HLA type.

On this clonotype itself: What it binds is not known. One end of the junction is discordant with germline, which a read error may explain.

Using its own MiXCR run on the reads, TCRdb lists one record per CDR3 protein. This table holds hundreds of thousands of distinct CDR3 sequences, about a sixth found once. The length of the CDR3 is 13 residues. Study results and caveats: Cumulated frequencies of public TCR beta families served to identify carriers of CMV plus the relevant HLA. HLA-C-restricted, CMV-specific TCR beta clonotypes were dominant ex vivo.

This sequence joins TRBV12-3 or TRBV12-4 and TRBJ1-5, with D tentatively TRBD1 (6 bases). This receptor was taken from a human donor in good health (CMV status not recorded). Some clones in this sample may be carry-over from other donors' samples. Material: PBMCs. The CDR3 spells CASSLVSGHPSDF. CDR3 nucleotide sequence: TGTGCCAGCAGTTTAGTATCGGGACACCCGTCGGATTTT.